This TCR beta chain derives from a study of blood T cell repertoires in COVID-19. Study overall: The United States, Italy and Spain provided the acute and convalescent COVID-19 samples. PBMCs, B-cell-depleted T cells, or T cells were the source of the cDNA or gDNA that made up the material.

CDR1 is KGHDR and CDR2 is SFDVKD in the germline V gene. Trimming cost V 5 bases and J 3 bases, with 16 bases left between them. The CDR3 has 16 amino acids. Per the authors' pipeline: The assay estimated nucleated cells by amplifying reference gene primers. The protocol was immunoSEQ multiplex PCR, while the TCRdb copy is restricted to in-frame clones and leaves out a portion. From that table come the V and J calls and clone size; the DNA was used to work out D and trimming. The sample has 70,000 to 95,000 clones, under 95% seen once. The TCR was taken from a woman between 45 and 65 years old in a cohort sampled during active COVID-19. The sample comprised peripheral blood. This chain links TRBV24-1 with TRBJ2-1; a weak D match, TRBD2 (5 bases). The CDR3, as DNA: TGTGCCACCAGTGCCTCCGGGTCGGGGATCTACAATGAGCAGTTCTTC. Encoded protein: CATSASGSGIYNEQFF.